This is a list of T cell receptor beta chains from one sample in a study of early T cells in non-severe SARS-CoV-2 infection. One entry per CDR3 protein, called by TCRdb with MiXCR from the 5' RACE reads. This sample yields approximately 120,000 distinct CDR3 sequences, of which about 16% are seen a single time; 21% belongs to the top ten. Input material: whole blood. The receptor source for this set is an adult who was a healthcare worker with PCR-confirmed SARS-CoV-2 infection or an uninfected control (not recorded which). Each CDR3 is given with its conserved first and last residue. A D gene is named only where the DNA matches it firmly. Clone size appears in some rows only: once, few, many, or a class for an expanded clone.

J gene: TRBJ2-7
CDR3 length: 13
clone size: many
D gene: TRBD1
V gene: TRBV12-3/TRBV12-4
CDR3 protein: CASSLYGTGDPYF
CDR3 DNA: TGTGCCAGCAGTCTCTATGGGACAGGGGATCCGTACTTC

J gene: TRBJ2-7
CDR3 length: 16
clone size: few
D gene: TRBD1
V gene: TRBV4-2
CDR3 protein: CASSQDGDRGSYEQYF
CDR3 DNA: TGTGCCAGCAGCCAAGATGGGGACAGGGGGTCCTACGAGCAGTACTTC

J gene: TRBJ2-3
CDR3 length: 13
clone size: many
D gene: -
V gene: TRBV3-1
CDR3 protein: CASSLEVTDTQYF
CDR3 DNA: TGTGCCAGCAGCCTTGAGGTGACAGATACGCAGTATTTT

J gene: TRBJ2-2
CDR3 length: 13
clone size: few
D gene: -
V gene: TRBV7-9
CDR3 protein: CASSLDSPGELFF
CDR3 DNA: TGTGCCAGCAGCTTAGATTCTCCGGGGGAGCTGTTTTTT

J gene: TRBJ2-7
CDR3 length: 14
clone size: -
D gene: -
V gene: TRBV20-1
CDR3 protein: CSARDPAGLGEQYF
CDR3 DNA: TGCAGTGCTAGAGATCCGGCGGGTCTGGGGGAGCAGTACTTC

J gene: TRBJ2-1
CDR3 length: 13
clone size: -
D gene: -
V gene: TRBV9
CDR3 protein: CASSATPGSEQFF
CDR3 DNA: TGTGCCAGCAGCGCGACACCGGGGAGTGAGCAGTTCTTC

J gene: TRBJ2-1
CDR3 length: 15
clone size: few
D gene: TRBD1
V gene: TRBV11-2
CDR3 protein: CASSSFGQGAQEQFF
CDR3 DNA: TGTGCCAGCAGCTCATTTGGACAGGGGGCGCAGGAGCAGTTCTTC

J gene: TRBJ1-6
CDR3 length: 14
clone size: -
D gene: TRBD1
V gene: TRBV2
CDR3 protein: CASSENSRTGALHF
CDR3 DNA: TGTGCCAGCAGTGAAAATTCCCGGACAGGGGCCCTCCACTTT

J gene: TRBJ2-7
CDR3 length: 14
clone size: -
D gene: -
V gene: TRBV20-1
CDR3 protein: CSAGDPVRPGEQYF
CDR3 DNA: TGCAGTGCTGGCGACCCAGTTCGGCCTGGCGAGCAGTACTTC

J gene: TRBJ1-1
CDR3 length: 16
clone size: -
D gene: -
V gene: TRBV5-5
CDR3 protein: CASSLFPQGRVTEAFF
CDR3 DNA: TGTGCCAGCAGCTTATTCCCCCAGGGGCGAGTGACTGAAGCTTTCTTT

J gene: TRBJ1-2
CDR3 length: 13
clone size: -
D gene: -
V gene: TRBV27
CDR3 protein: CASSLSAFYGYTF
CDR3 DNA: TGTGCCAGCAGTTTATCGGCCTTCTATGGCTACACCTTC

J gene: TRBJ2-5
CDR3 length: 16
clone size: few
D gene: -
V gene: TRBV7-9
CDR3 protein: CASSLAITGRGATQYF
CDR3 DNA: TGTGCCAGCAGCTTAGCAATCACAGGCCGAGGGGCGACCCAGTACTTC

J gene: TRBJ2-7
CDR3 length: 13
clone size: few
D gene: -
V gene: TRBV5-1
CDR3 protein: CASSPGRADEQYF
CDR3 DNA: TGCGCCAGCAGCCCGGGCAGGGCAGACGAGCAGTACTTC

J gene: TRBJ1-5
CDR3 length: 13
clone size: -
D gene: TRBD1
V gene: TRBV25-1
CDR3 protein: CASGTVGNQPQHF
CDR3 DNA: TGTGCCAGTGGGACAGTAGGCAATCAGCCCCAGCATTTT

J gene: TRBJ1-1
CDR3 length: 15
clone size: few
D gene: -
V gene: TRBV4-1
CDR3 protein: CASSPTTPQGSEAFF
CDR3 DNA: TGCGCCAGCAGCCCTACTACCCCCCAAGGGTCTGAAGCTTTCTTT

J gene: TRBJ1-2
CDR3 length: 14
clone size: -
D gene: -
V gene: TRBV5-5
CDR3 protein: CASSLAEPLYGYTF
CDR3 DNA: TGTGCCAGCAGCTTAGCAGAGCCTCTGTATGGCTACACCTTC

J gene: TRBJ2-7
CDR3 length: 16
clone size: -
D gene: TRBD1
V gene: TRBV20-1
CDR3 protein: CSARVSSGTASHEQYF
CDR3 DNA: TGCAGTGCTAGAGTCTCTTCCGGGACAGCCTCCCACGAGCAGTACTTC

J gene: TRBJ2-1
CDR3 length: 13
clone size: -
D gene: -
V gene: TRBV7-6
CDR3 protein: CASSSSVYNEQFF
CDR3 DNA: TGTGCCAGCAGCTCATCAGTTTACAATGAGCAGTTCTTC

J gene: TRBJ1-6
CDR3 length: 16
clone size: few
D gene: -
V gene: TRBV5-5
CDR3 protein: CASSGESAISNSPLHF
CDR3 DNA: TGTGCCAGCAGCGGGGAATCGGCTATTTCAAATTCACCCCTCCACTTT

J gene: TRBJ2-2
CDR3 length: 11
clone size: few
D gene: -
V gene: TRBV6-2/TRBV6-3
CDR3 protein: CASGNAGELFF
CDR3 DNA: TGTGCCAGCGGGAATGCCGGGGAGCTGTTTTTT

J gene: TRBJ2-2
CDR3 length: 14
clone size: -
D gene: -
V gene: TRBV6-5
CDR3 protein: CASSYSILGGELFF
CDR3 DNA: TGTGCCAGCAGTTACTCGATACTTGGCGGGGAGCTGTTTTTT

J gene: TRBJ1-2
CDR3 length: 13
clone size: -
D gene: -
V gene: TRBV5-1
CDR3 protein: CASSLEGVNGYTF
CDR3 DNA: TGCGCCAGCAGCTTGGAGGGAGTGAATGGCTACACCTTC

J gene: TRBJ1-6
CDR3 length: 14
clone size: -
D gene: -
V gene: TRBV2
CDR3 protein: CASNPGPNYSPLHF
CDR3 DNA: TGTGCCAGCAATCCGGGACCGAACTATTCACCCCTCCACTTT

J gene: TRBJ2-7
CDR3 length: 14
clone size: few
D gene: -
V gene: TRBV7-9
CDR3 protein: CASSQVDSSYEQYF
CDR3 DNA: TGTGCCAGCAGCCAAGTGGACAGCTCCTACGAGCAGTACTTC

J gene: TRBJ2-7
CDR3 length: 14
clone size: few
D gene: TRBD2
V gene: TRBV4-2
CDR3 protein: CASSQSLAASEQYF
CDR3 DNA: TGTGCCAGCAGCCAAAGTCTAGCGGCCTCCGAGCAGTACTTC

J gene: TRBJ2-3
CDR3 length: 13
clone size: -
D gene: TRBD2
V gene: TRBV30
CDR3 protein: CALNGGLTDTQYF
CDR3 DNA: TGTGCCTTAAACGGGGGGTTGACAGATACGCAGTATTTT

J gene: TRBJ2-7
CDR3 length: 14
clone size: -
D gene: -
V gene: TRBV4-1
CDR3 protein: CASSQSGGYYEQYF
CDR3 DNA: TGCGCCAGCAGCCAATCGGGGGGCTACTACGAGCAGTACTTC

J gene: TRBJ2-7
CDR3 length: 11
clone size: few
D gene: -
V gene: TRBV2
CDR3 protein: CATALGYEQYF
CDR3 DNA: TGTGCGACAGCATTGGGGTACGAGCAGTACTTC

J gene: TRBJ1-1
CDR3 length: 15
clone size: -
D gene: -
V gene: TRBV9
CDR3 protein: CASSPPSQGSTEAFF
CDR3 DNA: TGTGCCAGCAGCCCACCTTCCCAGGGGAGCACTGAAGCTTTCTTT

J gene: TRBJ2-5
CDR3 length: 16
clone size: few
D gene: -
V gene: TRBV21-1
CDR3 protein: CASSCDRVTHRETQYF
CDR3 DNA: TGTGCCAGCAGTTGCGACAGGGTCACACATCGGGAGACCCAGTACTTC

J gene: TRBJ2-7
CDR3 length: 13
clone size: once
D gene: -
V gene: TRBV29-1
CDR3 protein: CSVKGVVSYEQYF
CDR3 DNA: TGCAGCGTCAAAGGGGTGGTGTCCTACGAGCAGTACTTC

J gene: TRBJ1-2
CDR3 length: 12
clone size: few
D gene: -
V gene: TRBV5-4
CDR3 protein: CASSQGPYGYTF
CDR3 DNA: TGTGCCAGCAGCCAGGGCCCCTATGGCTACACCTTC

J gene: TRBJ1-1
CDR3 length: 19
clone size: -
D gene: -
V gene: TRBV5-1
CDR3 protein: CASSLGLRGGNRLGTEAFF
CDR3 DNA: TGCGCCAGCAGCTTGGGGCTCAGGGGCGGTAACCGTTTAGGCACTGAAGCTTTCTTT

J gene: TRBJ2-2
CDR3 length: 13
clone size: -
D gene: -
V gene: TRBV7-9
CDR3 protein: CASSPPLAGELFF
CDR3 DNA: TGTGCCAGCAGCCCCCCCCTGGCCGGGGAGCTGTTTTTT

J gene: TRBJ1-3
CDR3 length: 13
clone size: -
D gene: -
V gene: TRBV29-1
CDR3 protein: CSVRAGARNTIYF
CDR3 DNA: TGCAGCGTCCGAGCGGGGGCTAGAAACACCATATATTTT

J gene: TRBJ2-1
CDR3 length: 17
clone size: -
D gene: -
V gene: TRBV19
CDR3 protein: CASSITSIRSSYNEQFF
CDR3 DNA: TGTGCCAGTAGTATCACGAGTATTAGGAGCTCCTACAATGAGCAGTTCTTC

J gene: TRBJ2-5
CDR3 length: 12
clone size: -
D gene: -
V gene: TRBV29-1
CDR3 protein: CSVGGAEETQYF
CDR3 DNA: TGCAGCGTTGGGGGGGCGGAAGAGACCCAGTACTTC

J gene: TRBJ2-1
CDR3 length: 15
clone size: -
D gene: -
V gene: TRBV11-2
CDR3 protein: CATRGFRDTDNEQFF
CDR3 DNA: TGTGCCACCCGGGGATTCCGGGACACGGACAATGAGCAGTTCTTC

J gene: TRBJ1-1
CDR3 length: 11
clone size: -
D gene: -
V gene: TRBV6-6
CDR3 protein: CASTLGTEAFF
CDR3 DNA: TGTGCCAGCACGTTGGGCACTGAAGCTTTCTTT